These 27 T cell receptor beta chains were sequenced from one sample in a study of T cell responses to AZD1222 COVID-19 vaccine. The method was immunoSEQ multiplex PCR; TCRdb's version includes in-frame clones alone and lacks a portion of them. The sample contains approximately 91,000 clones, 91% of which appear only once. The sample consisted of peripheral blood, taken 28 days after the second AZD1222 dose. The receptors originated from an adult who received the AZD1222 COVID-19 vaccine.

The rearrangement joins TRBV28 to TRBJ2-5, with TRBD2 identical over 7 bases. CDR3 length: 14 residues. V was clipped by 2 bases and J by 5 bases; unmatched bases: 5. The V gene's germline CDR1 is MDHEN and CDR2 SYDVKM. The CDR3 bases are TGTGCCAGCAGTTTAGGCGGGAGATGGGAGACCCAGTACTTC. Its translation is CASSLGGRWETQYF. Variable domain in full (rest from reference TRBV28 and TRBJ2-5): DVKVTQSSRYLVKRTGEKVFLECVQDMDHENMFWYRQDPGLGLRLIYFSYDVKMKEKGDIPEGYSVSREKKERFSLILESASTNQTSMYLCASSLGGRWETQYFGPGTRLLVL.

This chain uses TRBV19 with TRBJ1-5; 9 nucleotides agree with TRBD1. Germline CDR1 is LNHDA and CDR2 is SQIVND (reference sequence). The CDR3 has 19 residues. The ends lost 5 bases at V and 0 bases at J; junction bases unmatched: 14. The CDR3 sequence: CASSSSPGTGFYSNQPQHF. DNA of the CDR3: TGTGCCAGTAGTTCAAGTCCCGGGACAGGGTTTTATAGCAATCAGCCCCAGCATTTT. The entire variable domain, with the rest obtained from reference TRBV19 and TRBJ1-5, is as follows: DGGITQSPKYLFRKEGQNVTLSCEQNLNHDAMYWYRQDPGQGLRLIYYSQIVNDFQKGDIAEGYSVSREKKESFPLTVTSAQKNPTAFYLCASSSSPGTGFYSNQPQHFGDGTRLSIL.

This sequence joins TRBV7-9 and TRBJ1-5; D gene ambiguous. V lost 1 base, J lost 9 bases, and 7 bases lay in between. CDR3 length equals 12 residues. In germline, CDR1 is SEHNR, CDR2 FQNEAQ (reference sequence). CDR3 nucleotides: TGTGCCAGCAGCTTAGAATGGGGGCCCCAGCATTTT. This sequence encodes CASSLEWGPQHF.

The chain uses TRBV10-3 and TRBJ1-6; D is unresolved. The CDR3 consists of 16 residues. CDR1 and CDR2 from the germline V gene are ENHRY and SYGVKD. V was cut by 6 bases and J by 7 bases, with 19 bases left in between. CDR3 amino acids: CAIREGQILRNSPLHF. CDR3 in DNA: TGTGCCATCAGGGAGGGTCAAATACTTCGAAATTCACCCCTCCACTTT.

The chain is built from TRBV6-5 and TRBJ2-1, with 8 bases lining up with TRBD2. With V trimmed by 0 bases and J by 0 bases, 1 base remained unmatched. The germline V gene has CDR1 MNHEY and CDR2 SVGAGI. This CDR3 region has 16 residues. The CDR3 here is CASSYSSGISYNEQFF. CDR3 in DNA: TGTGCCAGCAGTTACTCTAGCGGGATCTCCTACAATGAGCAGTTCTTC.

A single count supports this clone. CDR3 region: CASSLGTGAGELFF. The CDR3 DNA is TGTGCCAGCAGTTTGGGGACAGGGGCCGGGGAGCTGTTTTTT. V is TRBV27 and J is TRBJ2-2, with TRBD1 matching over 10 bases. Losses at the gene ends were 3 bases for V and 6 bases for J; bases not matched to a gene: 1. The CDR3 is made up of 14 amino acids. The germline V gene encodes CDR1 MNHEY and CDR2 SMNVEV (reference sequence).

This chain links TRBV3-1 (or the pseudogene TRBV3-2) with TRBJ2-7; 7 nucleotides agree with TRBD1. The CDR3 has 16 residues. V lost 4 bases and J lost 0; bases outside the gene matches: 9. CDR1 and CDR2 (germline): LGHDT, YNNKEL (reference sequence). CDR3 nucleotides: TGTGCCAGCAGCCTAAGGGACAGCCCTAGCTCCTACGAGCAGTACTTC. It translates to CASSLRDSPSSYEQYF.

This clone has a single count. This rearrangement joins TRBV7-2 to TRBJ1-2; D might be TRBD1 (5 bases). This CDR3 has 12 amino acids. In germline, CDR1 is SGHTA, CDR2 FQGNSA. V gave up 2 bases and J gave up 8 bases, with 9 bases separating them. The CDR3 DNA reads TGTGCCAGCAGCTTACCAGGGTTAGGCTACACCTTC. It translates to CASSLPGLGYTF.

This clone was recorded once. V is TRBV4-2 and J is TRBJ2-2; D assignment may be TRBD1 or TRBD2 (5 bases each). Trimming cost V 8 bases and J 3 bases, with 13 bases left between them. The CDR3 length is 14 residues. Germline CDR1 LGHNA, CDR2 YNFKEQ. CDR3 residues: CASSGGSHTGELFF. Here the CDR3 DNA reads TGTGCCAGCTCTGGGGGATCTCACACCGGGGAGCTGTTTTTT.

The chain uses TRBV5-1 and TRBJ2-3; D is unresolved. Between the trimmed V and J ends, which lost 3 bases and 3 bases, there was a span of 11 bases. This CDR3 comprises 14 residues. Germline lookup yields CDR1 SGHRS and CDR2 YFSETQ. In nucleotides, the CDR3 is TGCGCCAGCAGCTCGGCCGACCTAACAGATACGCAGTATTTT. Its protein is CASSSADLTDTQYF.

V is TRBV7-2 and J is TRBJ2-1, with unresolved D. Between the trimmed V and J ends, which lost 1 base and 7 bases, there was a span of 14 bases. The CDR3 extends over 15 amino acids. CDR1 and CDR2 from the germline V gene are SGHTA and FQGNSA. In nucleotides, the CDR3 is TGTGCCAGCAGCTTAGAAGCAAGTCGGGCGAATGAGCAGTTCTTC. Its protein product is CASSLEASRANEQFF.

The chain links TRBV18 to TRBJ1-1; no clear D gene. The CDR3 is 14 amino acids. Germline V lookup: CDR1 KGHSH, CDR2 LQKENI. Trimming removed 0 bases from V and 4 bases from J, with 9 bases in between. CDR3: CASSPPDGGTEAFF. CDR3 coding DNA: TGTGCCAGCTCACCACCGGACGGAGGCACTGAAGCTTTCTTT.

The chain couples TRBV21-1 to TRBJ1-1. TRBV21-1 is shown as a pseudogene. The CDR3 spans 14 residues. The CDR3 here is CASRNGQLNTEAFF. DNA for the CDR3: TGTGCCAGCCGCAACGGCCAGCTGAACACTGAAGCTTTCTTT.

V usage is TRBV30 and J usage is TRBJ2-7; 9 nucleotides agree with TRBD2. The CDR3 has 15 residues. The V segment lost 1 base and the J segment 7 bases; nucleotides outside the gene matches: 11. Looked up from germline, CDR1 is GTSNPN and CDR2 is SVGIG (reference sequence). The CDR3 DNA reads as TGTGCCTGGAGTGAACTGATGCGGGGGGGGAAGGAGCAGTACTTC. Translating it yields CAWSELMRGGKEQYF. Full variable domain (rest looked up from reference TRBV30 and TRBJ2-7): SQTIHQWPATLVQPVGSPLSLECTVEGTSNPNLYWYRQAAGRGLQLLFYSVGIGQISSEVPQNLSASRPQDRQFILSSKKLLLSDSGFYLCAWSELMRGGKEQYFGPGTRLTVT.

CDR3 bases: TGTGCCAGCAGCTTGAGCGCAGGGGGAACTGAAGCTTTCTTT. Protein sequence: CASSLSAGGTEAFF. The V call is TRBV5-6, the J call TRBJ1-1; TRBD1 matches at 7 bases. Trimming took 1 base from V and 5 from J; bases not matched to a gene: 5. Germline assignment: CDR1 SGHDT and CDR2 YYEEEE. This CDR3 is 14 amino acids long.

This clone has a single count. One junction end does not reproduce the germline sequence, and a read error may be involved. V and J are TRBV28 and TRBJ1-2, with TRBD1 matching 8 bases. This CDR3 region has 13 residues. CDR1 MDHEN and CDR2 SYDVKM come from the germline V gene. The CDR3 DNA reads as TGTGCCAGCAGTACAGGGACAGGCTATCGCTACACCTTC. Translating it yields CASSTGTGYRYTF.

This chain connects TRBV6-2 or TRBV6-3 to TRBJ2-7; TRBD2 matches at 7 bases. The CDR3 runs 15 residues. Trimming removed 2 bases from V and 0 bases from J; junction bases left unmatched: 4. The germline CDR1 and CDR2 sequences are MNHEY and SVGEGT. The CDR3 DNA reads TGTGCCAGCAGTTACGGGGCTAGCGGCTCCTACGAGCAGTACTTC. It translates to CASSYGASGSYEQYF.

This chain uses TRBV11-2 with TRBJ2-3; 13 bases line up with TRBD2. Germline-derived CDR1 and CDR2 are SGHAT and FQNNGV. This CDR3 contains 17 residues. Trimming took 2 bases from V and 1 from J; bases not matched to a gene: 3. In DNA form, the CDR3 reads TGTGCCAGCAGCTTACTCGGACTAGCGGGAGGCACAGATACGCAGTATTTT. Protein product: CASSLLGLAGGTDTQYF. The variable domain in full, with the rest retrieved from reference TRBV11-2 and TRBJ2-3, is EAGVAQSPRYKIIEKRQSVAFWCNPISGHATLYWYQQILGQGPKLLIQFQNNGVVDDSQLPKDRFSAERLKGVDSTLKIQPAKLEDSAVYLCASSLLGLAGGTDTQYFGPGTRLTVL.

The chain has TRBV28 and TRBJ2-5; D uncertain. CDR3 length equals 15 residues. Trimming took off 3 bases at V and 1 base at J, with 12 bases between the two ends. Germline V gene data show CDR1 as MDHEN and CDR2 as SYDVKM. For the CDR3, the DNA is TGTGCCAGCAGTTTTGCAAGGTCAGCCCAAGAGACCCAGTACTTC. It translates to CASSFARSAQETQYF.

The chain employs TRBV6-5 and TRBJ1-6, with 9 bases that match TRBD1. J gave up 7 bases and V 1 base, and 2 bases lay outside the gene matches. Looked up from germline, CDR1 is MNHEY and CDR2 is SVGAGI. This CDR3 comprises 15 residues. CDR3 sequence: CASSYLTGGNSPLHF. The CDR3 DNA reads as TGTGCCAGCAGTTACTTGACAGGGGGAAATTCACCCCTCCACTTT.

This clone is large (0.1 to 1%). The chain links TRBV6-1 to TRBJ1-5; possible D gene TRBD1, 5 bases. CDR1 and CDR2 from the germline V gene are MNHNS and SASEGT. Trimming removed 0 bases from V and 7 bases from J, with 16 bases in between. The CDR3 has 16 residues. The CDR3 bases are TGTGCCAGCAGTGAAGCGGAGGGGAGTGGGGAGCAGCCCCAGCATTTT. It translates to CASSEAEGSGEQPQHF.

The chain links TRBV5-1 to TRBJ2-7; D gene uncertain. Germline-derived CDR1 and CDR2 are SGHRS and YFSETQ. Trimming removed 2 bases from V and 7 bases from J, with 10 bases in between. The CDR3 covers 12 residues. The CDR3 coding sequence is TGCGCCAGCAGCTTAACGCTAGGGGAGCAGTACTTC. As protein: CASSLTLGEQYF.

The J gene is TRBJ1-5, the V gene TRBV19; D unclear. The V gene lost 3 bases and the J gene lost 2 bases, with 11 bases spanning the gap. The CDR3 runs to 15 residues. Germline CDR1 is LNHDA and CDR2 is SQIVND (reference sequence). CDR3 sequence: CASSIYGRGNQPQHF. The CDR3 DNA follows: TGTGCCAGTAGTATTTACGGAAGGGGCAATCAGCCCCAGCATTTT.

The V and J genes are TRBV28 and TRBJ1-2; D is unclear. The V end was cut by 5 bases, the J end by 4 bases, with 8 bases between. Germline V gene sequence: CDR1 MDHEN, CDR2 SYDVKM. The CDR3 covers 12 residues. The CDR3 nucleotides are TGTGCCAGCAGTGGCAGGAGCTATGGCTACACCTTC. It encodes CASSGRSYGYTF.

This clone came up once. The rearrangement links TRBV7-2 to TRBJ1-6; 7 positions agree with TRBD1. Looked up from germline, CDR1 is SGHTA and CDR2 is FQGNSA. Trimming at V came to 2 bases and at J to 7 bases, leaving 5 bases not matched to a gene. The CDR3 has 15 amino acids. The CDR3 bases are TGTGCCAGCAGCTTAATCCGACAGGGAAATTCACCCCTCCACTTT. This translates into CASSLIRQGNSPLHF.

The chain joins TRBV3-1 (or the pseudogene TRBV3-2) to TRBJ2-5; 8 bases line up with TRBD2. Gene TRBJ2-7 matches the end of the DNA better, so the J call may be wrong. The germline gives CDR1 LGHDT, CDR2 YNNKEL (reference sequence). This CDR3 has 14 amino acids. The CDR3 DNA sequence: TGTGCCAGCAGCCAAACGGGAGGGACCTACGAGCAGTACTTC. Protein sequence: CASSQTGGTYEQYF.

The chain couples TRBV4-2 to TRBJ2-3; 8 bases align to TRBD2. Trimming at V came to 5 bases and at J to 1 base, leaving 8 bases not matched to a gene. The length of the CDR3 is 16 residues. Germline V gene lookup returns CDR1 LGHNA and CDR2 YNFKEQ. The CDR3 region has the DNA TGTGCCAGCAGCTGGGCGGGAGGACGGGGCACAGATACGCAGTATTTT. Translated, it gives CASSWAGGRGTDTQYF.